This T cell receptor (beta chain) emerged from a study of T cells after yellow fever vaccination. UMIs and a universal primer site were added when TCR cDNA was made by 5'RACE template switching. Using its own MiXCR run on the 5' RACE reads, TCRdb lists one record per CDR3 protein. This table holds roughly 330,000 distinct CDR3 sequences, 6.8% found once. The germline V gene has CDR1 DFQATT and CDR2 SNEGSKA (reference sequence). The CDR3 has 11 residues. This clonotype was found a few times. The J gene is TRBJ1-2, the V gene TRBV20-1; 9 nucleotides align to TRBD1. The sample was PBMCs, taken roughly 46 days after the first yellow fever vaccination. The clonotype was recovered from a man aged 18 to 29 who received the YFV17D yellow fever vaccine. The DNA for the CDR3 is TGCAGCGCCGGACAGGGGTTTGGCTACACCTTC. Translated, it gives CSAGQGFGYTF.